These T cell receptor beta chains were read from a single sample in a study of blood T cell repertoires in COVID-19. The method was immunoSEQ multiplex PCR; TCRdb's version includes in-frame clones alone and lacks a portion of them. The sample carries around 700,000 clones, 85% to 90% recorded once. Sequenced material: peripheral blood. These receptors were collected from a woman between 18 and 29 years old with acute or convalescent COVID-19. The conserved cysteine and the conserved F or W are not part of the CDR3 here. Fields, in order: V gene, J gene, CDR3 protein.

TRBV6-1	TRBJ2-7	ASSEGLAGGSYEQY
TRBV7-2	TRBJ1-5	ASSLRQGNQPQH
TRBV7-9	TRBJ1-2	ASSPRGDQGHYGYT
TRBV19	TRBJ2-3	ASSIPGEGKDTQY
TRBV2	TRBJ2-1	ASKQGQGHSNEQF
TRBV27	TRBJ2-7	ASSPSGGSSYEQY
TRBV9	TRBJ1-2	ASSVEGQGYYGYT
TRBV10-3	TRBJ2-3	AIGDRGNADTQY
TRBV9	TRBJ1-1	ASSPRQGWNTEAF
TRBV12-3/TRBV12-4	TRBJ1-2	ASSLAPYGYT
TRBV11-1	TRBJ2-2	ASSLSSRTGELF
TRBV9	TRBJ1-3	ASSKTTGSTSGNTIY
TRBV6-6	TRBJ1-5	ASSHRLDSPVQH
TRBV6-1	TRBJ2-3	ASSELAGGRSTDTQY
TRBV7-2	TRBJ1-5	ASSFQGNQPQH
TRBV30	TRBJ1-1	AWSVGTLNTEAF
TRBV29-1	TRBJ1-4	SVVRRDREGLF
TRBV15	TRBJ1-2	ATSPMGGGQISYGYT
TRBV30	TRBJ1-2	AWSVRTGPYPNYGYT
TRBV4-1	TRBJ2-7	ASSQYYSGEGEQY
TRBV5-4	TRBJ2-3	ASSLQQVTDTQY
TRBV6-5	TRBJ2-7	ASRSTGEQY
TRBV12-5	TRBJ1-2	ASGLGVGIRGGYT
TRBV6-5	TRBJ1-1	ASSYPDRTGSYEAF
TRBV7-9	TRBJ2-1	ASSETSNEQF
TRBV2	TRBJ1-2	ASGGWDRYGYT
TRBV5-1	TRBJ1-2	ASSLATGGNYGYT
TRBV5-4	TRBJ1-6	ASSLPPAGKSSPLH
TRBV19	TRBJ1-5	ASSMEQAGNQPQH
TRBV7-9	TRBJ1-5	ASSSAGVGQPQH
TRBV5-1	TRBJ2-7	ASSRGTSGGVAPGEQY
TRBV7-3	TRBJ1-1	ASSPDRVGEAF
TRBV7-2	TRBJ2-7	ASSLLTSGAHEQY
TRBV12-5	TRBJ1-1	ASGLRQGGTEAF
TRBV7-9	TRBJ1-2	ASSYQPTETLNGYT
TRBV6-2/TRBV6-3	TRBJ1-5	ASSPRGQGIHSNQPQH
TRBV5-5	TRBJ1-1	ASSLVHPGTEAF
TRBV27	TRBJ2-5	ASSSLGLRETQY
TRBV19	TRBJ1-2	ASSIRHGTVLYGYT
TRBV30	TRBJ1-1	AWTQGAEAF
TRBV29-1	TRBJ2-3	SVEDPGLAGFTDTQY
TRBV5-1	TRBJ1-2	ASSLRTGTGYGYT
TRBV9	TRBJ2-4	ASSSPGTGENIQY
TRBV9	TRBJ2-3	ASSGTSGRTDTQY